These 11 T cell receptor beta chains originate from one sample sequenced in a study of T-cell reconstitution after alpha-beta-depleted transplantation in children. TCRbeta library preparation incorporated unique molecular identifiers. One entry per CDR3 protein results from TCRdb running MiXCR on the PCR reads. This table holds about 980,000 distinct CDR3 sequences, about 30% found once. The sequenced sample was PBMCs, mostly from graft donor cells, obtained 360 days after TCRalphabeta/CD19-depleted stem cell transplant. The receptor source for this set is a boy in the first two years of life who had a stem cell transplant for SCID, so the T cells may come from the graft donor.

This clonotype was found a few times. The chain has TRBV10-3 and TRBJ2-3; possible D gene TRBD2, 5 bases. Germline CDR1 reads ENHRY; CDR2 reads SYGVKD. The CDR3 has 14 amino acids. V was trimmed by 6 bases and J by 1 base, leaving 11 bases between them. In nucleotides, the CDR3 is TGTGCCATCAGGTCGGGGTACGGCACAGATACGCAGTATTTT. It translates to CAIRSGYGTDTQYF.

This rearrangement joins TRBV12-3 or TRBV12-4 to TRBJ2-3; a possible D gene is TRBD2 (6 bases). Trimming pared 1 base from V and 0 bases from J, leaving 11 bases between. The CDR3 is made up of 16 amino acids. The CDR3 is CASSLVPSVSTDTQYF. CDR3 nucleotide sequence: TGTGCCAGCAGTTTAGTGCCTAGCGTTAGCACAGATACGCAGTATTTT.

This clonotype was detected many times. The chain links TRBV7-9 to TRBJ2-7, with D maybe TRBD2 (7 bases). This CDR3 is 14 amino acids long. V lost 6 bases to trimming and J lost 4 bases, with 16 bases between them. Germline CDR1 is SEHNR and CDR2 is FQNEAQ (reference sequence). The DNA for the CDR3 is TGTGCCAGCAGTTTGGCGGGGGCCACGTACGAGCAGTACTTC. Protein sequence: CASSLAGATYEQYF.

This clonotype was counted a few times. V gene TRBV6-1 combines with J gene TRBJ1-1; the match to TRBD1 covers 7 bases. V shed 5 bases, J shed 1 base, and the junction held 7 bases outside the gene matches. CDR3 length: 15 amino acids. Looked up from germline, CDR1 is MNHNS and CDR2 is SASEGT. The CDR3 is CASSRKDRTNTEAFF. CDR3 in DNA: TGTGCCAGCAGTCGAAAGGACAGGACGAACACTGAAGCTTTCTTT.

This rearrangement joins TRBV7-3 to TRBJ2-1; TRBD1 agrees at 11 bases. With V trimmed by 1 base and J by 2 bases, 10 bases remained unmatched. CDR1 is SGHTA and CDR2 is FQGTGA in the germline V gene. The CDR3 length is 19 residues. The CDR3 here is CASSLNFPGQGAPYNEQFF. The DNA for the CDR3 is TGTGCCAGCAGCTTAAACTTCCCAGGACAGGGGGCGCCCTACAATGAGCAGTTCTTC.

A few counts support this clonotype. V gene TRBV9 combines with J gene TRBJ2-1; 10 bases agree with TRBD2. Germline V gene data show CDR1 as SGDLS and CDR2 as YYNGEE. The junction had 15 bases not matched to a gene; V was cut back by 4 bases and J by 8 bases. The CDR3 sequence is 17 residues long. This CDR3 reads CASSPLPSGGVVHEQFF. The CDR3 DNA reads as TGTGCCAGCAGCCCCCTCCCCAGCGGGGGGGTGGTCCATGAGCAGTTCTTC.

V is TRBV10-2 and J is TRBJ2-7, with D perhaps matching TRBD1 (5 bases). This CDR3 has 13 residues. From germline, CDR1 is WSHSY and CDR2 SAAADI. V lost 6 bases and J lost 4, with 13 bases in between. The CDR3 nucleotides read TGCGCCAGCAGCAGGGAAGTAGGATACGAGCAGTACTTC. This encodes CASSREVGYEQYF.

This clonotype was observed a handful of times. The chain recombines TRBV6-1 with TRBJ2-5; 7 bases align to TRBD2. There are 13 residues in the CDR3. Germline CDR1 reads MNHNS; CDR2 reads SASEGT. Trimming removed 8 bases from V and 3 bases from J; junction bases left unmatched: 6. CDR3 in DNA: TGTGCCAGCCGACTAGCCCCAAAAGAGACCCAGTACTTC. This codes for CASRLAPKETQYF.

The chain recombines TRBV12-3 or TRBV12-4 with TRBJ2-2; 7 nucleotides match TRBD1. This CDR3 spans 14 amino acids. V shed 5 bases, J shed 6 bases, and the junction held 6 bases outside the gene matches. CDR3 in amino acids: CASSPRGTSGELFF. The CDR3 DNA sequence: TGTGCCAGCAGTCCCAGGGGGACGTCCGGGGAGCTGTTTTTT.

This chain links TRBV5-1 with TRBJ2-2, with TRBD1 matching over 7 bases. The J segment lost 4 bases and the V segment lost 6 bases, leaving 9 bases of the junction unmatched. In germline, CDR1 is SGHRS, CDR2 YFSETQ. The CDR3 loop spans 15 amino acids. Here the CDR3 DNA reads TGCGCCAGCAATCCCCGGGACAGTGGCACCGGGGAGCTGTTTTTT. Translating it yields CASNPRDSGTGELFF.

Only a few counts were recorded for this clonotype. V usage is TRBV6-2 or TRBV6-3 and J usage is TRBJ2-5; the match to TRBD1 covers 9 bases. Germline V lookup: CDR1 MNHEY, CDR2 SVGEGT. Trimming cost V 2 bases and J 3 bases; bases outside gene matches: 4. The CDR3 spans 15 residues. In nucleotides, the CDR3 is TGTGCCAGCAGTTACGGGACAGGGTATGAAGAGACCCAGTACTTC. As protein: CASSYGTGYEETQYF.